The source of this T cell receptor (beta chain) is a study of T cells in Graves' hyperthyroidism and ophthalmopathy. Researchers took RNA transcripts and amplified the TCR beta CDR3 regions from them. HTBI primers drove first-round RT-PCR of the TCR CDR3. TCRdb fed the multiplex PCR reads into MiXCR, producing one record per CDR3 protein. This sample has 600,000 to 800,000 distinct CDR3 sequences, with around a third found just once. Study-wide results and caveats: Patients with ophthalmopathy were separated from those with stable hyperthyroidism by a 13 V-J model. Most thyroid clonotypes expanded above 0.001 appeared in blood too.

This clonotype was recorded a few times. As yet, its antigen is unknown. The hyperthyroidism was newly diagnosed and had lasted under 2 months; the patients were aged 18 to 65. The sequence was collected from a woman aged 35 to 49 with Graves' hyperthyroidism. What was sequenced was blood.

DNA for the CDR3: TGTGCCAGCAGTTTTTACCTCTTCCCCCCGTATGGCTACACCTTC. Translation: CASSFYLFPPYGYTF. This chain uses TRBV12-3 or TRBV12-4 with TRBJ1-2, with D hard to call. Trimming stripped 3 bases from V and 5 bases from J, with 16 bases between. This CDR3 is 15 amino acids long.